This TCR beta chain derives from a study of vaccination effects on CD4 cells after COVID-19. V dropped 3 bases and J dropped 1 base, with 7 bases sitting between them. The CDR3 extends over 13 amino acids. The germline CDR1 and CDR2 sequences are SGHRS and YFSETQ. The ViraFEST assay expanded antigen-specific CD4+ T cells with viral peptide pools before sequencing. Isolation of CD4+ T cells took place after 10 to 11 days of culture. As their vaccination, participants received two doses of either BNT162b2 or mRNA-1273. Some clones are missing from TCRdb's copy, which holds only in-frame ones; the method was immunoSEQ multiplex PCR. The data show 84,000 or so clones, over 70% seen once. Note on this clone: Its antigen is unidentified.

The sample here was CD4+ T cells from PBMCs cultured with HCoV-OC43 spike peptides, taken after COVID-19 vaccination. Regarding subset: HCoV-OC43 spike overlapping peptide pool stimulation. This rearrangement joins TRBV5-1 to TRBJ1-1; a possible D gene is TRBD1 (5 bases). The TCR sequence derives from a human donor who received a COVID-19 vaccine. CDR3 DNA sequence: TGCGCCAGCAGCTACGACAGGAACACTGAAGCTTTCTTT. Translated, it gives CASSYDRNTEAFF.